These T cell receptor beta chains were read from a single sample in a study of regulatory T cells in long-lasting Graves disease. MiXCR, run by TCRdb on the multiplex PCR reads, gives a single entry per CDR3 protein. The repertoire holds some 320,000 distinct CDR3 sequences, 18% seen once, with less than 40% in the top ten. The specimen comprised peripheral blood mononuclear cells (PBMCs), sampled at new diagnosis, from a patient treated with antithyroid drugs. All receptors come from a female donor with Graves disease. Each CDR3 is given with its conserved first and last residue. A D gene is named only where the DNA matches it firmly. Each size is once, few or many counts, or a class when the clone is expanded.

cdr3_nt | cdr3_aa | clone_size | d_call | v_call | cdr3_length | j_call
TGTGCCAGCAGCTCCCGGGGTGGGCAGCAGTACTTC | CASSSRGGQQYF | many | - | TRBV7-3 | 12 | TRBJ2-7
TGTGCCAGCAGAGCGACAGGGGGCGCAGGCAATCAGCCCCAGCATTTT | CASRATGGAGNQPQHF | once | TRBD1 | TRBV12-3/TRBV12-4 | 16 | TRBJ1-5
TGTGCCAGCAGCCAAGATGAAAGGACGGCATTGGAAACTAATGAAAAACTGTTTTTT | CASSQDERTALETNEKLFF | many | - | TRBV3-1 | 19 | TRBJ1-4
TGTGCCAGCAGCTTGGGGCTAGCGGGAGGCTATGAGCAGTTCTTC | CASSLGLAGGYEQFF | many | TRBD2 | TRBV5-8 | 15 | TRBJ2-1
TGTGCCAGCAGCTTTAGCGCGGGAGCTTCTGAAGCTTTCTTT | CASSFSAGASEAFF | many | - | TRBV7-9 | 14 | TRBJ1-1
TGTGCCGGTAGCGGGGCTCCCCCCCCGTTCAATGAGCAGTTCTTC | CAGSGAPPPFNEQFF | many | TRBD2 | TRBV12-3/TRBV12-4 | 15 | TRBJ2-1
TGTGCCAGCAGCTCGGGACAGTACAGCACTGAAGCTTTCTTC | CASSSGQYSTEAFF | many | TRBD1 | TRBV7-9 | 14 | TRBJ1-1
TGTGCCAGCAGCTTAGTAGCACAGGGAAATTCACCCCTCCACTTT | CASSLVAQGNSPLHF | many | - | TRBV7-8 | 15 | TRBJ1-6
TGCGCCAGCAGCTTGGGGGATTACTCTGGAAACACCATATATTTT | CASSLGDYSGNTIYF | many | - | TRBV5-1 | 15 | TRBJ1-3
TGTGCCAGCAGCGTAGCTCCCGACCTCCAAGAGACCCAGTACTTC | CASSVAPDLQETQYF | many | - | TRBV9 | 15 | TRBJ2-5
TGCAGCGTTGTGTCAGGGGGCAATCAGCCCCAGCATTTT | CSVVSGGNQPQHF | many | - | TRBV29-1 | 13 | TRBJ1-5